The sequence of this TCR beta chain was determined in a study of blood T cell repertoires in COVID-19. The CDR3 covers 12 residues. Germline CDR1 MDHEN, CDR2 SYDVKM. The V end was cut by 6 bases, the J end by 4 bases, with 4 bases between. This table comes from immunoSEQ multiplex PCR, and its TCRdb copy is limited to in-frame clones, with some not included. The sample lists around 87,000 clones, roughly 90% occurring once. This sequence was found in a human donor with active COVID-19. The donor label of this sample is uncertain. The J gene is TRBJ1-6, the V gene TRBV28; D not certain. Material: peripheral blood. The CDR3 region has the DNA TGTGCCAGCAGCCCTTATAATTCACCCCTCCACTTT. This encodes CASSPYNSPLHF.